The 25 T cell receptor beta chains in this list originate from one sample, sequenced in a study of CD8+CD57+ T cells in acquired aplastic anemia. TCR beta VDJ combinations and CDR3 sequences were profiled from genomic DNA. Each CDR3 protein gets one entry after TCRdb re-called the reads with MiXCR. The repertoire holds hundreds of thousands of distinct CDR3 sequences, with 55% to 70% as singletons. The specimen was sorted CD4+, CD8+, or CD8+CD57+ T cells (not recorded which) from PBMCs. These receptor sequences come from a human donor in good health, serving as a control.

In this sample, this clonotype turned up a few times. The chain couples TRBV30 to TRBJ1-2, with D unresolved. The CDR3 has 14 amino acids. V lost 3 bases, J lost 8 bases, and 19 bases lay in between. CDR1 and CDR2 from the germline V gene are GTSNPN and SVGIG (reference sequence). CDR3 loop: CAWSGPGLYGGYTF. CDR3 DNA sequence: TGTGCCTGGAGCGGTCCCGGACTTTATGGGGGCTACACCTTC.

J is TRBJ2-7 and V is TRBV29-1; 12 positions agree with TRBD1. CDR1 SQVTM and CDR2 ANQGSEA come from the germline V gene. Trimming removed 6 bases from V and 7 bases from J; junction bases left unmatched: 10. This CDR3 is built from 14 residues. CDR3 nucleotide sequence: TGCAGCGTCATACCGGGACAGGGGGCGCGGGAGCAGTACTTC. It specifies CSVIPGQGAREQYF.

The chain combines TRBV24-1 with TRBJ2-5; the D gene is possibly TRBD1 (6 bases). CDR1 KGHDR and CDR2 SFDVKD come from the germline V gene. CDR3 length equals 13 residues. V was pared by 5 bases and J by 3 bases, with 9 bases between. The CDR3 sequence: CATSATGEETQYF. CDR3 in DNA: TGTGCCACCAGTGCGACAGGCGAAGAGACCCAGTACTTC.

This sequence joins TRBV9 and TRBJ1-6, with D perhaps matching TRBD1 (5 bases). The ends were cut back, 2 bases at V and 14 bases at J, with 23 bases in the middle. The germline CDR1 and CDR2 sequences are SGDLS and YYNGEE. The CDR3 runs to 16 residues. The CDR3 reads CASSVSGLVYEQSLHF. CDR3 DNA: TGTGCCAGCAGCGTGTCGGGACTAGTCTACGAGCAGTCCCTCCACTTT. Variable domain in full (rest from reference TRBV9 and TRBJ1-6): DSGVTQTPKHLITATGQRVTLRCSPRSGDLSVYWYQQSLDQGLQFLIQYYNGEERAKGNILERFSAQQFPDLHSELNLSSLELGDSALYFCASSVSGLVYEQSLHFGNGTRLTVT.

This clonotype came up once. This rearrangement joins TRBV12-3 or TRBV12-4 to TRBJ1-5, with D possibly matching TRBD1 (5 bases). Trimming pared 5 bases from V and 4 bases from J, leaving 21 bases between. This CDR3 region has 17 residues. CDR3 in amino acids: CASSQDEGGETNQPQHF. The CDR3 DNA reads TGTGCCAGCAGTCAAGATGAGGGAGGGGAGACGAATCAGCCCCAGCATTTT.

This clonotype is a singleton in its sample. It is likely a read error, because the conserved phenylalanine at the end of the CDR3 is missing. The DNA is left out, because the CDR3 cannot be placed on it with certainty; the CDR3 is given as TCRdb lists it. V and J are TRBV15 and TRBJ2-7; TRBD1 was called by the table and not checked on the DNA. Counting both end residues, the CDR3 totals 15 amino acids. Germline loops: CDR1 LNHNV, CDR2 YYDKDF (reference sequence). CDR3 protein: CASSPAGGGSSGQEL.

In the case of this clonotype: Its ends do not fully match the called genes, so a read error is possible. The rearrangement uses TRBV7-2 and TRBJ1-2; D is ambiguous. The CDR3 contains 14 residues. Germline lookup yields CDR1 SGHTA and CDR2 FQGNSA. Here the CDR3 reads CASSRETIETQYFF. The CDR3 DNA follows: TGTGCCAGCAGCCGTGAGACAATAGAGACACAGTACTTCTTC.

A note on this clonotype: The junction departs from germline at one end; a sequencing error may be responsible. The chain employs TRBV7-2 and TRBJ2-3; 10 bases map to TRBD1. This CDR3 contains 14 residues. The V gene's germline CDR1 is SGHTA and CDR2 FQGNSA. The DNA for the CDR3 is TGTGCCAGCAGCTTAGGACAGGGGGCGAATAAGCACCAGTTT. This translates into CASSLGQGANKHQF.

In the case of this clonotype: At one end, the junction sequence differs from germline, possibly due to a read error. The chain recombines TRBV2 with TRBJ2-7; D tentatively fits TRBD1 or TRBD2 (5 bases each). This CDR3 contains 15 residues. Germline CDR1 SNHLY, CDR2 FYNNEI. The CDR3: CASRGERGSENTIYF. In DNA form, the CDR3 reads TGTGCCAGCAGGGGGGAGAGGGGATCTGAAAACACCATATACTTT.

About this clonotype itself: It is likely a read error, because the conserved phenylalanine at the end of the CDR3 is missing. The J gene is TRBJ2-2, the V gene TRBV6-1, with a tentative D call TRBD1 (5 bases). V was cut by 3 bases and J by 5 bases, with 13 bases left in between. Germline CDR1 reads MNHNS; CDR2 reads SASEGT. This CDR3 contains 15 residues. The CDR3, as DNA: TGTGCCAGCAGTGAGTCCAGGGTTGGAACCGGGGAGCTGTTTTAT. Amino acid sequence: CASSESRVGTGELFY.

A note on this clonotype: The final CDR3 position lacks the conserved phenylalanine or tryptophan, pointing to a likely read error. No DNA is shown, since the ends of the CDR3 on it are uncertain; the CDR3 is the one TCRdb lists. The V and J genes are TRBV7-3 and TRBJ1-2. The CDR3 is made up of 13 amino acids, end residues included. Germline values: CDR1 SGHTA, CDR2 FQGTGA. The CDR3 here is CASSLVSGEGHTY.

This rearrangement joins TRBV7-3 to TRBJ2-1, with TRBD2 identical over 9 bases. From germline, CDR1 is SGHTA and CDR2 FQGTGA. The CDR3 runs 14 residues. J was trimmed by 9 bases and V by 1 base; bases with no gene match: 4. Here the CDR3 DNA reads TGTGCCAGCAGCTTAAGCGGGGGGGCCACTGAGCAGTTCTTC. Protein: CASSLSGGATEQFF. Using reference TRBV7-3 and TRBJ2-1 for the parts outside the CDR3, the full variable domain is GAGVSQTPSNKVTEKGKYVELRCDPISGHTALYWYRQSLGQGPEFLIYFQGTGAADDSGLPNDRFFAVRPEGSVSTLKIQRTERGDSAVYLCASSLSGGATEQFFGPGTRLTVL.

This clonotype was recorded a few times. This sequence joins TRBV10-3 and TRBJ2-7, with 7 bases that match TRBD2. V lost 6 bases and J lost 3; bases outside the gene matches: 8. The CDR3 is 14 amino acids. Germline V gene lookup returns CDR1 ENHRY and CDR2 SYGVKD. This CDR3 reads CAISGSGTRYEQYF. CDR3 in DNA: TGTGCCATCAGCGGGAGCGGGACTCGCTACGAGCAGTACTTC.

This clonotype appeared a single time. The CDR3 is CASSPDPGNYGYTF. CDR3 sequence (DNA): TGTGCCAGCAGCCCCGACCCGGGCAACTATGGCTACACCTTC. V is TRBV5-6 and J is TRBJ1-2; D uncertain. The CDR3 has 14 amino acids. With 4 bases removed from V and 2 bases from J, the gap between germline ends came to 12 bases. The V gene's germline CDR1 is SGHDT and CDR2 YYEEEE. The full variable domain, rest sourced from reference TRBV5-6 and TRBJ1-2, is DAGVTQSPTHLIKTRGQQVTLRCSPKSGHDTVSWYQQALGQGPQFIFQYYEEEERQRGNFPDRFSGHQFPNYSSELNVNALLLGDSALYLCASSPDPGNYGYTFGSGTRLTVV.

Comments on this clonotype: Germline is not matched at one junction end, which may reflect a read error. The genes are TRBV11-2 and TRBJ1-6; D is unclear. The CDR3 spans 14 residues. Germline V lookup: CDR1 SGHAT, CDR2 FQNNGV. The CDR3 sequence is CASSSPGVDSPLHF. The CDR3 DNA sequence: TGCGCCAGCAGCTCTCCGGGAGTGGATTCACCCCTCCACTTT.

This clonotype was seen more than once but under ten times. This chain joins TRBV2 and TRBJ2-7; 9 bases map to TRBD2. The CDR3 runs to 15 residues. V trimming: 4 bases; J trimming: 3 bases; junction bases outside the gene matches: 7. Per the germline V gene, CDR1 is SNHLY and CDR2 is FYNNEI. DNA for the CDR3: TGTGCCAGCAGTGCCAGGACTAGCGATCACTACGAGCAGTACTTC. Amino acid sequence: CASSARTSDHYEQYF.

Turning to this clonotype: A much larger clone lies one base from this, so it may be a read error. This chain links TRBV20-1 with TRBJ1-1, with a weak D call TRBD1 (6 bases). CDR3 length: 15 residues. Germline lookup yields CDR1 DFQATT and CDR2 SNEGSKA (reference sequence). V lost 2 bases to trimming and J lost 5 bases, with 18 bases between them. The CDR3 nucleotides read TGCAGTGCTAGAAGGGGGGGGGCTTGGGGAACTGAAGCTTTCTTT. It encodes CSARRGGAWGTEAFF.

As for this clonotype: The germline gene is not matched at one end of the junction; a read error may be the cause. This sequence joins TRBV5-1 and TRBJ2-7, with D uncertain. Germline-derived CDR1 and CDR2 are SGHRS and YFSETQ. This CDR3 comprises 12 residues. The CDR3 DNA is TGTGCCAGCAGCTTGGTGGTTTTTGAGGAGTACTTC. This gives the protein CASSLVVFEEYF.

The chain couples TRBV7-9 to TRBJ1-6; TRBD1 matches 7 bases. CDR3 length: 16 amino acids. CDR1 and CDR2 (germline): SEHNR, FQNEAQ (reference sequence). The trim removed 6 bases at V and 13 bases at J, leaving 18 bases unmatched. CDR3 coding DNA: TGTGCCAGCAGAACGGAAGGGGGCTCTTATAATTTCCCCCTCCACTTT. This encodes CASRTEGGSYNFPLHF. Complete variable domain (other parts from reference TRBV7-9 and TRBJ1-6): DTGVSQNPRHKITKRGQNVTFRCDPISEHNRLYWYRQTLGQGPEFLTYFQNEAQLEKSRLLSDRFSAERPKGSFSTLEIQRTEQGDSAMYLCASRTEGGSYNFPLHFGNGTRLTVT.

The J gene is TRBJ2-1, the V gene TRBV3-1; D perhaps matches TRBD2 (5 bases). Germline V CDR1 and CDR2: LGHDT, YNNKEL (reference sequence). With 0 bases removed from V and 0 bases from J, the gap between germline ends came to 24 bases. This CDR3 contains 21 residues. The CDR3 is CASSQDPYRSLAPSSYNEQFF. The DNA for the CDR3 is TGTGCCAGCAGCCAAGATCCGTACCGGAGTCTAGCACCGAGCTCCTACAATGAGCAGTTCTTC.

In this sample, this clonotype turned up many times. The chain employs TRBV30 and TRBJ2-5; D might be TRBD2 (5 bases). Trimming left V 0 bases short and J 4 bases short, with 9 bases between. The CDR3 spans 13 residues. Germline V lookup: CDR1 GTSNPN, CDR2 SVGIG (reference sequence). CDR3 loop: CAWSVGLAETQYF. The CDR3 DNA follows: TGTGCCTGGAGTGTTGGGCTAGCAGAGACCCAGTACTTC. Complete variable domain (other parts from reference TRBV30 and TRBJ2-5): SQTIHQWPATLVQPVGSPLSLECTVEGTSNPNLYWYRQAAGRGLQLLFYSVGIGQISSEVPQNLSASRPQDRQFILSSKKLLLSDSGFYLCAWSVGLAETQYFGPGTRLLVL.

About this clonotype itself: Because the CDR3 is missing its conserved closing phenylalanine or tryptophan, this is likely a read error. The chain is built from TRBV2 and TRBJ2-3, with 9 bases fitting TRBD2. The CDR3 runs 16 residues. Looked up from germline, CDR1 is SNHLY and CDR2 is FYNNEI. The CDR3 DNA is TGTGCCAGCAGCGCGACTAGCGGCCAAGCCACAGAGACGCAGTATGGT. Its protein product is CASSATSGQATETQYG.

V and J are TRBV7-6 and TRBJ2-7; possible D gene TRBD2, 6 bases. The CDR3 spans 13 residues. CDR1 and CDR2 (germline): SGHVS, FNYEAQ. The V gene lost 5 bases and the J gene lost 3 bases, with 11 bases spanning the gap. The CDR3 reads CASSPSGGYEQYF. CDR3 bases: TGTGCCAGCAGCCCCTCCGGGGGCTACGAGCAGTACTTC.

This clonotype has ten or more counts. This chain uses TRBV7-9 with TRBJ1-1; no clear D. The ends were cut back, 2 bases at V and 4 bases at J, with 14 bases in the middle. CDR1 and CDR2 from the germline V gene are SEHNR and FQNEAQ (reference sequence). The CDR3 runs 15 residues. The CDR3, as DNA: TGTGCCAGCAGCTTATCAGGTTCGCATGGCACTGAAGCTTTCTTT. Translated: CASSLSGSHGTEAFF.

This chain joins TRBV24-1 and TRBJ1-5, with D hard to call. CDR1 and CDR2 from the germline V gene are KGHDR and SFDVKD. With 7 bases removed from V and 5 bases from J, the gap between germline ends came to 11 bases. This CDR3 region has 13 residues. CDR3 nucleotide sequence: TGTGCCACCAGCCACGATCCCGATCAGCCCCAGCATTTT. This encodes CATSHDPDQPQHF.